Following are 29 T cell receptor beta chains from one sample sequenced in a study of blood T cell repertoires in COVID-19. Produced via immunoSEQ multiplex PCR; TCRdb's table is partial and in-frame only. The sample has around 16,000 clones, roughly four fifths seen once. Sequencing was carried out using peripheral blood. The receptors here all came from an elderly man with active COVID-19.

V usage is TRBV11-2 and J usage is TRBJ2-7; 15 nucleotides match TRBD2. The J segment lost 0 bases and the V segment lost 7 bases, leaving 4 bases of the junction unmatched. The germline CDR1 and CDR2 sequences are SGHAT and FQNNGV. CDR3 length: 16 residues. The CDR3 protein is CASTGTSGRSSYEQYF. CDR3 bases: TGTGCCAGCACCGGGACTAGCGGGAGGAGCTCCTACGAGCAGTACTTC.

The CDR3 is CASSDGQGMNTGELFF. The CDR3 nucleotides are TGTGCCAGCAGTGACGGACAGGGCATGAACACCGGGGAGCTGTTTTTT. The chain has TRBV2 and TRBJ2-2; 8 bases line up with TRBD1. Germline V lookup: CDR1 SNHLY, CDR2 FYNNEI. With V trimmed by 3 bases and J by 1 base, 4 bases remained unmatched. The CDR3 runs to 16 residues.

The chain uses TRBV27 and TRBJ2-7; maybe TRBD2 (5 bases). CDR3 length: 14 amino acids. Germline lookup yields CDR1 MNHEY and CDR2 SMNVEV (reference sequence). V lost 2 bases, J lost 6 bases, and 14 bases lay in between. In DNA form, the CDR3 reads TGTGCCAGCAGTTTACTACGGGGTTTCGGCGAGCAGTACTTC. Residues: CASSLLRGFGEQYF.

In this sample, this clone turned up a few times. The chain is built from TRBV18 and TRBJ1-1; a weak D match, TRBD1 (5 bases). The CDR3 runs 14 residues. Germline V gives CDR1 KGHSH, CDR2 LQKENI. V was clipped by 5 bases and J by 1 base, with 11 bases between them. The CDR3 DNA is TGTGCCAGCTCAGTCAGCAGGGAGAACACTGAAGCTTTCTTT. It yields the protein CASSVSRENTEAFF.

The chain has TRBV5-6 and TRBJ2-5; 12 bases match TRBD2. Germline loops: CDR1 SGHDT, CDR2 YYEEEE. The length of the CDR3 is 16 residues. V shed 0 bases, J shed 5 bases, and the junction held 5 bases outside the gene matches. This CDR3 is CASSLGLAGDEETQYF. In DNA, the CDR3 is TGTGCCAGCAGCTTGGGACTAGCGGGAGATGAGGAGACCCAGTACTTC.

This chain joins TRBV2 and TRBJ1-1; a weak D match, TRBD1 (6 bases). This CDR3 is built from 13 residues. The ends were cut back, 3 bases at V and 3 bases at J, with 8 bases in the middle. CDR1 and CDR2 (germline): SNHLY, FYNNEI. The CDR3, as DNA: TGTGCCAGCAGTGAGGACAGATACACTGAAGCTTTCTTT. It codes for CASSEDRYTEAFF.

V is TRBV6-2 or TRBV6-3 and J is TRBJ2-1; TRBD2 aligns across 8 bases. The CDR3 extends over 17 amino acids. Per germline, CDR1 MNHEY and CDR2 SVGEGT. V trimming: 3 bases; J trimming: 8 bases; junction bases outside the gene matches: 15. CDR3 in amino acids: CASSYLIGRVIADEQFF. CDR3 nucleotide sequence: TGTGCCAGCAGTTATCTTATCGGGAGGGTGATAGCAGATGAGCAGTTCTTC.

This clone has just a few counts. This chain links TRBV13 with TRBJ2-7; no firm D call. The germline V and J ends were trimmed by 5 bases and 9 bases, with 23 bases remaining between them. Looked up from germline, CDR1 is PRHDT and CDR2 is FYEKMQ (reference sequence). The CDR3 spans 15 residues. The CDR3 DNA reads TGTGCCAGCAGCCGAAATCTAGAAATGGGTTTGCGGCAGTACTTC. Its protein is CASSRNLEMGLRQYF.

V gene TRBV7-3 combines with J gene TRBJ2-1; the D is unclear. This CDR3 is 13 amino acids long. Germline CDR1 SGHTA, CDR2 FQGTGA. The ends were cut back, 1 base at V and 7 bases at J, with 8 bases in the middle. The CDR3 DNA is TGTGCCAGCAGCTTAATTGCGGCAAATGAGCAGTTCTTC. Residues: CASSLIAANEQFF.

The chain is built from TRBV19 and TRBJ2-3, with TRBD1 identical over 7 bases. Losses at the gene ends were 3 bases for V and 1 base for J; bases not matched to a gene: 10. The CDR3 consists of 17 residues. Germline V gene lookup returns CDR1 LNHDA and CDR2 SQIVND (reference sequence). Here the CDR3 DNA reads TGTGCCAGTAGTATCGGTTCCAGGGGGTCGGGCACAGATACGCAGTATTTT. Protein: CASSIGSRGSGTDTQYF.

This chain joins TRBV10-2 and TRBJ2-1; TRBD2 matches at 9 bases. Germline CDR1 reads WSHSY; CDR2 reads SAAADI. V trimming: 4 bases; J trimming: 4 bases; junction bases outside the gene matches: 11. CDR3 length equals 17 residues. This chain's CDR3 is CASSGLAGVGIYNEQFF. The CDR3 nucleotides are TGCGCCAGCAGTGGGTTAGCGGGAGTTGGGATTTACAATGAGCAGTTCTTC.

This rearrangement joins TRBV18 to TRBJ2-7; TRBD1 matches 9 bases. Germline V lookup: CDR1 KGHSH, CDR2 LQKENI. There are 15 residues in the CDR3. J gave up 2 bases and V 4 bases, and 6 bases lay outside the gene matches. This CDR3 is CASSRRDRVPYEQYF. The CDR3 DNA sequence: TGTGCCAGCTCACGACGGGACAGGGTCCCCTACGAGCAGTACTTC. The whole variable domain, filled in from reference TRBV18 and TRBJ2-7, reads NAGVMQNPRHLVRRRGQEARLRCSPMKGHSHVYWYRQLPEEGLKFMVYLQKENIIDESGMPKERFSAEFPKEGPSILRIQQVVRGDSAAYFCASSRRDRVPYEQYFGPGTRLTVT.

A few counts support this clone. The genes are TRBV28 and TRBJ1-6; no firm D call. The CDR3 contains 17 residues. Looked up from germline, CDR1 is MDHEN and CDR2 is SYDVKM. Trimming removed 1 base at V and 4 bases at J, with 14 bases between. This chain's CDR3 is CASSLLSGGQYNSPLHF. The CDR3 bases are TGTGCCAGCAGTTTATTATCGGGAGGGCAGTATAATTCACCCCTCCACTTT.

The V call is TRBV4-3, the J call TRBJ2-1; the D gene is possibly TRBD2 (7 bases). The CDR3 runs to 13 residues. V was clipped by 4 bases and J by 8 bases, with 12 bases between them. Germline lookup yields CDR1 LGHNA and CDR2 YSLEER. The CDR3 DNA follows: TGCGCCAGCAGCCGCGAGGGGGGGGATGAGCAGTTCTTC. Its protein is CASSREGGDEQFF.

The chain combines TRBV12-2 with TRBJ2-1; the D call TRBD2 from the table was never checked on the DNA. TRBV12-2 corresponds to a pseudogene. This CDR3 has 18 residues. The CDR3 sequence: CASRLAGGLAVDYNEQFF. The CDR3 coding sequence is TGTGCAAGTCGCTTAGCGGGTGGGCTAGCGGTTGACTACAATGAGCAGTTCTTC.

The chain has TRBV5-4 and TRBJ1-4; D uncertain. Germline loops: CDR1 SGHNT, CDR2 YYREEE (reference sequence). V was clipped by 4 bases and J by 0 bases, with 13 bases between them. The CDR3 is 16 residues long. As DNA, the CDR3 is TGTGCCAGCAGCCCCGGGGAGAGGGCAACTAATGAAAAACTGTTTTTT. This codes for CASSPGERATNEKLFF. Looking up the rest from reference TRBV5-4 and TRBJ1-4 gives the full variable domain: ETGVTQSPTHLIKTRGQQVTLRCSSQSGHNTVSWYQQALGQGPQFIFQYYREEENGRGNFPPRFSGLQFPNYSSELNVNALELDDSALYLCASSPGERATNEKLFFGSGTQLSVL.

V and J are TRBV28 and TRBJ1-6; 8 bases match TRBD1. After removal of 3 bases from V and 7 bases from J, the junction contained 5 bases not matched to a gene. The CDR3 contains 15 residues. Germline-derived CDR1 and CDR2 are MDHEN and SYDVKM. The CDR3: CASSFLDRANSPLHF. Here the CDR3 DNA reads TGTGCCAGCAGTTTCCTGGACAGGGCCAATTCACCCCTCCACTTT.

The V gene is TRBV6-2 or TRBV6-3, the J gene TRBJ1-5; D is perhaps TRBD1 (6 bases). Germline-derived CDR1 and CDR2 are MNHEY and SVGEGT. This CDR3 spans 17 amino acids. Trimming took off 2 bases at V and 1 base at J, with 15 bases between the two ends. The CDR3 loop reads CASSYEGGGSSNQPQHF. The DNA for the CDR3 is TGTGCCAGCAGTTACGAGGGGGGGGGTTCGAGCAATCAGCCCCAGCATTTT.

The chain combines TRBV7-9 with TRBJ2-3, with D tentatively TRBD2 (5 bases). The CDR3 runs 14 residues. Trimming left V 0 bases short and J 1 base short, with 5 bases between. Germline V gene data show CDR1 as SEHNR and CDR2 as FQNEAQ (reference sequence). CDR3 amino acids: CASSLASGTDTQYF. CDR3 DNA sequence: TGTGCCAGCAGCTTAGCTAGCGGCACAGATACGCAGTATTTT. The full variable domain, completed using reference TRBV7-9 and TRBJ2-3, is DTGVSQNPRHKITKRGQNVTFRCDPISEHNRLYWYRQTLGQGPEFLTYFQNEAQLEKSRLLSDRFSAERPKGSFSTLEIQRTEQGDSAMYLCASSLASGTDTQYFGPGTRLTVL.

The chain uses TRBV18 and TRBJ2-5; TRBD2 matches 13 bases. CDR1 KGHSH and CDR2 LQKENI come from the germline V gene. This CDR3 has 19 residues. V was pared by 4 bases and J by 5 bases, with 16 bases of the junction left unmatched. The CDR3 is CASSLYQRSKTSGRETQYF. The CDR3 region has the DNA TGTGCCAGCTCACTTTACCAGCGCAGCAAGACTAGCGGGAGGGAGACCCAGTACTTC. Full variable domain (outside the CDR3, taken from reference TRBV18 and TRBJ2-5): NAGVMQNPRHLVRRRGQEARLRCSPMKGHSHVYWYRQLPEEGLKFMVYLQKENIIDESGMPKERFSAEFPKEGPSILRIQQVVRGDSAAYFCASSLYQRSKTSGRETQYFGPGTRLLVL.

This chain links TRBV9 with TRBJ2-7, with TRBD1 identical over 9 bases. The CDR3 runs to 16 residues. Trimming removed 0 bases from V and 5 bases from J; junction bases left unmatched: 9. Germline loops: CDR1 SGDLS, CDR2 YYNGEE. CDR3 region: CASSVGGRTGDNEQYF. As DNA, the CDR3 is TGTGCCAGCAGCGTAGGAGGCAGGACAGGGGACAACGAGCAGTACTTC.

V gene TRBV7-5 combines with J gene TRBJ1-1; TRBD1 is the table's D call and was not checked against the DNA. TRBV7-5 is flagged as a pseudogene. CDR3 length: 18 amino acids. The CDR3 DNA follows: TGTGTCAGAAGCTTAGTGCCCGGGACAGGGAAAAGGAACACTGAAGCTTTCTTT. It specifies CVRSLVPGTGKRNTEAFF.

The chain links TRBV15 to TRBJ2-5, with D unresolved. Germline CDR1 LNHNV, CDR2 YYDKDF (reference sequence). This CDR3 is built from 16 residues. Trimming stripped 0 bases from V and 4 bases from J, with 15 bases between. The CDR3 loop is CATSRDRPVRGETQYF. CDR3 bases: TGTGCCACCAGCAGAGACCGTCCAGTACGTGGAGAGACCCAGTACTTC. Full variable domain (outside the CDR3, taken from reference TRBV15 and TRBJ2-5): DAMVIQNPRYQVTQFGKPVTLSCSQTLNHNVMYWYQQKSSQAPKLLFHYYDKDFNNEADTPDNFQSRRPNTSFCFLDIRSPGLGDTAMYLCATSRDRPVRGETQYFGPGTRLLVL.

In DNA form, the CDR3 reads TGTGCCAGCAGTTACGGTGAGAGTTGGGAGACCCAGTACTTC. This codes for CASSYGESWETQYF. The chain joins TRBV6-6 to TRBJ2-5; D is unclear. Per the germline V gene, CDR1 is MNHNY and CDR2 is SVGAGI (reference sequence). V was pared by 2 bases and J by 5 bases, with 12 bases between. The CDR3 has 14 amino acids.

J is TRBJ2-1 and V is TRBV10-3; TRBD2 aligns across 9 bases. Trimming removed 6 bases from V and 0 bases from J; junction bases left unmatched: 3. The CDR3 loop spans 15 amino acids. CDR1 and CDR2 (germline): ENHRY, SYGVKD. The CDR3 loop reads CAIRSGRSSYNEQFF. DNA for the CDR3: TGTGCCATCAGGAGCGGGAGGAGCTCCTACAATGAGCAGTTCTTC.

J is TRBJ2-1 and V is TRBV11-2; D perhaps matches TRBD1 (6 bases). Trimming pared 4 bases from V and 0 bases from J, leaving 10 bases between. Germline CDR1 is SGHAT and CDR2 is FQNNGV. The CDR3 has 15 residues. The CDR3 protein is CASSYSQGSYNEQFF. CDR3 bases: TGTGCCAGCAGCTACTCACAGGGCTCCTACAATGAGCAGTTCTTC.

The chain employs TRBV7-9 and TRBJ1-1; D is possibly TRBD1 (5 bases). Germline CDR1 and CDR2: SEHNR and FQNEAQ (reference sequence). The CDR3 is 11 amino acids. V gave up 5 bases and J gave up 12 bases, with 13 bases separating them. CDR3 region: CASSPAGEPFF. CDR3 DNA sequence: TGTGCCAGCAGCCCAGCGGGGGAGCCTTTCTTT.

This clone was observed a single time. The rearrangement joins TRBV25-1 to TRBJ2-7; 7 bases line up with TRBD2. CDR1 is MGHDK and CDR2 is SYGVNS in the germline V gene. This CDR3 is 16 amino acids long. V shed 4 bases and J 6 bases; nucleotides not matched to a gene: 15. DNA of the CDR3: TGTGCCAGCAGTGCCGGGGAGGGGAGGGCCTCGGTCGAGCAGTACTTC. Amino acid sequence: CASSAGEGRASVEQYF.

V is TRBV20-1 and J is TRBJ2-3; D perhaps matches TRBD1 (6 bases). Trimming pared 3 bases from V and 2 bases from J, leaving 18 bases between. CDR3 size: 16 residues. Per the germline V gene, CDR1 is DFQATT and CDR2 is SNEGSKA (reference sequence). Here the CDR3 DNA reads TGCAGTGCTAGTCGGACAGACTTTCGAAACACAGATACGCAGTATTTT. Amino acid sequence: CSASRTDFRNTDTQYF.